Following are 25 T cell receptor beta chains from one sample sequenced in a study of T cell clones after liver transplantation. Sequencing was performed with immunoSEQ multiplex PCR; in TCRdb, only in-frame clones are kept and a portion is missing. The sample has 65,000 to 90,000 clones; more than 75% are singletons. Material: CD4+ T cells from blood, obtained before liver transplant. All receptors derive from a human donor who received a liver transplant.

The rearrangement joins TRBV5-1 to TRBJ1-4, with D tentatively TRBD1 (5 bases). The CDR3 extends over 16 amino acids. CDR1 and CDR2 (germline): SGHRS, YFSETQ. V was shortened by 0 bases and J by 4 bases, with 13 bases between the two germline ends. CDR3 in amino acids: CASSLGRTGDNEKLFF. Written as DNA, the CDR3 is TGCGCCAGCAGCTTGGGCCGGACGGGGGATAATGAAAAACTGTTTTTT. Combining the CDR3 with reference TRBV5-1 and TRBJ1-4 gives the whole variable domain KAGVTQTPRYLIKTRGQQVTLSCSPISGHRSVSWYQQTPGQGLQFLFEYFSETQRNKGNFPGRFSGRQFSNSRSEMNVSTLELGDSALYLCASSLGRTGDNEKLFFGSGTQLSVL.

The rearrangement links TRBV2 to TRBJ2-3; D might be TRBD1 (6 bases). The CDR3 length is 14 residues. The ends were cut back, 2 bases at V and 1 base at J, with 7 bases in the middle. The germline V gene encodes CDR1 SNHLY and CDR2 FYNNEI. As DNA, the CDR3 is TGTGCCAGCAGTGAATACAGGGGCACAGATACGCAGTATTTT. It specifies CASSEYRGTDTQYF.

The chain uses TRBV27 and TRBJ2-5; D remains ambiguous. The V end lost 2 bases, the J end lost 5 bases, and 9 bases lay between the germline ends. This CDR3 comprises 13 residues. Germline V gives CDR1 MNHEY, CDR2 SMNVEV (reference sequence). CDR3: CASSLTWGETQYF. The CDR3 coding sequence is TGTGCCAGCAGTTTAACTTGGGGTGAGACCCAGTACTTC.

The CDR3 DNA sequence: TGTGCCAGCAGTGAATGGGGGAGGTACGAGCAGTACTTC. Translation: CASSEWGRYEQYF. This chain connects TRBV2 to TRBJ2-7, with D tentatively TRBD2 (6 bases). Trimming pared 2 bases from V and 4 bases from J, leaving 9 bases between. This CDR3 comprises 13 residues. Germline CDR1 is SNHLY and CDR2 is FYNNEI.

V is TRBV19 and J is TRBJ1-5, with 9 bases matching TRBD1. Trimming cost V 4 bases and J 6 bases; bases outside gene matches: 7. CDR1 and CDR2 from the germline V gene are LNHDA and SQIVND (reference sequence). The CDR3 runs 15 residues. The CDR3 DNA reads TGTGCCAGTAGTAACCGGGGACAGGGTAGTCAGCCCCAGCATTTT. Protein: CASSNRGQGSQPQHF. The full variable domain, rest sourced from reference TRBV19 and TRBJ1-5, is DGGITQSPKYLFRKEGQNVTLSCEQNLNHDAMYWYRQDPGQGLRLIYYSQIVNDFQKGDIAEGYSVSREKKESFPLTVTSAQKNPTAFYLCASSNRGQGSQPQHFGDGTRLSIL.

The chain recombines TRBV25-1 with TRBJ2-7; D possibly corresponds to TRBD1 (5 bases). The CDR3 contains 14 residues. With 4 bases removed from V and 3 bases from J, the gap between germline ends came to 13 bases. From germline, CDR1 is MGHDK and CDR2 SYGVNS. In DNA form, the CDR3 reads TGTGCCAGCAGTGCCGACAGCCCTGGCTACGAGCAGTACTTC. Translation: CASSADSPGYEQYF.

Within the sample, this clone is large (0.1 to 1%). The chain carries TRBV5-4 and TRBJ2-5, with 8 bases aligning to TRBD2. The CDR3 loop spans 15 amino acids. The V segment lost 0 bases and the J segment 5 bases; nucleotides outside the gene matches: 6. CDR1 is SGHNT, CDR2 YYREEE, per germline (reference sequence). The CDR3 here is CASSLVLAGTETQYF. The CDR3 DNA reads TGTGCCAGCAGCTTGGTGCTAGCGGGCACGGAGACCCAGTACTTC.

This chain joins TRBV2 and TRBJ1-2; D is possibly TRBD1 (5 bases). The ends were cut back, 2 bases at V and 2 bases at J, with 12 bases in the middle. This CDR3 has 15 residues. CDR1 and CDR2 (germline): SNHLY, FYNNEI. The CDR3 here is CASSEPGLINYGYTF. CDR3 DNA sequence: TGTGCCAGCAGTGAACCGGGACTCATAAACTATGGCTACACCTTC.

This chain joins TRBV5-1 and TRBJ1-2, with a tentative D call TRBD1 (5 bases). V was shortened by 2 bases and J by 2 bases, with 10 bases between the two germline ends. CDR1 and CDR2 (germline): SGHRS, YFSETQ. The CDR3 extends over 14 amino acids. The CDR3 coding sequence is TGCGCCAGCAGCTTCGGTAACAGGAACTATGGCTACACCTTC. This encodes CASSFGNRNYGYTF. The full variable domain, its missing parts supplied by reference TRBV5-1 and TRBJ1-2, is KAGVTQTPRYLIKTRGQQVTLSCSPISGHRSVSWYQQTPGQGLQFLFEYFSETQRNKGNFPGRFSGRQFSNSRSEMNVSTLELGDSALYLCASSFGNRNYGYTFGSGTRLTVV.

This clone was observed a single time. CDR3 bases: TGTGCCAGTAGTACCTTAGCGAGGCCAATCACGGATACGCAGTATTTT. Its protein is CASSTLARPITDTQYF. J is TRBJ2-3 and V is TRBV19; a possible D gene is TRBD2 (5 bases). V was shortened by 4 bases and J by 6 bases, with 20 bases between the two germline ends. CDR1 and CDR2 from the germline V gene are LNHDA and SQIVND (reference sequence). The CDR3 is made up of 16 amino acids.

The gene calls are TRBV6-1 and TRBJ2-3; TRBD2 agrees at 15 bases. The CDR3 sequence is 19 residues long. V trimming: 4 bases; J trimming: 7 bases; junction bases outside the gene matches: 15. The germline V gene encodes CDR1 MNHNS and CDR2 SASEGT. DNA for the CDR3: TGTGCCAGCAGTGCACCGGGACTAGCGGGAGGTTTAGGGCTCTATACGCAGTATTTT. Translated, it gives CASSAPGLAGGLGLYTQYF.

This chain uses TRBV12-5 with TRBJ2-2; D unclear. Trimming left V 0 bases short and J 6 bases short, with 11 bases between. The CDR3 sequence is 15 residues long. CDR1 LGHNT and CDR2 FRNRAP come from the germline V gene. CDR3 protein: CASGLVQPVAGELFF. CDR3 bases: TGTGCTAGTGGTTTGGTGCAGCCGGTGGCCGGGGAGCTGTTTTTT.

The CDR3 sequence: CASREGGDELGYTF. The CDR3, as DNA: TGTGCCAGCAGAGAAGGGGGCGATGAGTTAGGCTACACCTTC. The chain couples TRBV28 to TRBJ1-2, with TRBD1 matching 7 bases. Germline assignment: CDR1 MDHEN and CDR2 SYDVKM. This CDR3 is built from 14 residues. The ends lost 6 bases at V and 8 bases at J; junction bases unmatched: 12.

This chain links TRBV6-5 with TRBJ1-1; no reliable D call. The CDR3 is 12 amino acids. V was cut by 6 bases and J by 2 bases, with 7 bases left in between. Germline V gene data show CDR1 as MNHEY and CDR2 as SVGAGI. The CDR3 reads CASSGPNTEAFF. CDR3 sequence (DNA): TGTGCCAGCAGCGGACCTAACACTGAAGCTTTCTTT.

The rearrangement joins TRBV28 to TRBJ2-6; D may be TRBD1 (5 bases). CDR3 size: 15 residues. Germline CDR1 is MDHEN and CDR2 is SYDVKM. V was clipped by 3 bases and J by 4 bases, with 10 bases between them. DNA for the CDR3: TGTGCCAGCAGTTTCAGTGGGGCCGGGGCCAACGTCCTGACTTTC. Translated: CASSFSGAGANVLTF.

This clone showed up just once. This chain joins TRBV2 and TRBJ1-1; 8 positions agree with TRBD1. Germline CDR1 is SNHLY and CDR2 is FYNNEI. Trimming at V came to 5 bases and at J to 7 bases, leaving 3 bases not matched to a gene. The CDR3 runs 12 residues. Written as DNA, the CDR3 is TGTGCCAGCAGTACCGGACAGGGTGAAGCTTTCTTT. Translating it yields CASSTGQGEAFF.

The V gene is TRBV10-2, the J gene TRBJ1-1; D might be TRBD1 (6 bases). The V gene lost 4 bases and the J gene lost 3 bases, with 12 bases spanning the gap. The germline CDR1 and CDR2 sequences are WSHSY and SAAADI. The CDR3 consists of 14 residues. The CDR3 bases are TGCGCCAGCAGTGGGGGACATTTGGACACTGAAGCTTTCTTT. Its translation is CASSGGHLDTEAFF.

The gene calls are TRBV11-3 and TRBJ1-1, with no clear D. Germline-derived CDR1 and CDR2 are SGHNT and YENEEA. The CDR3 spans 11 residues. V was trimmed by 5 bases and J by 4 bases, leaving 5 bases between them. CDR3 in amino acids: CASSPRTEAFF. The CDR3 coding sequence is TGTGCCAGCAGCCCCCGCACTGAAGCTTTCTTT.

The rearrangement links TRBV5-1 to TRBJ2-2; D uncertain. V shed 2 bases and J shed 0 bases, with 5 bases lying between them. Germline loops: CDR1 SGHRS, CDR2 YFSETQ. This CDR3 spans 14 amino acids. For the CDR3, the DNA is TGCGCCAGCAGCTTCGACTCGAACACCGGGGAGCTGTTTTTT. Its protein product is CASSFDSNTGELFF.

The chain uses TRBV5-6 and TRBJ1-1, with D possibly TRBD1 on 5 matching bases. Looked up from germline, CDR1 is SGHDT and CDR2 is YYEEEE. The CDR3 is made up of 13 amino acids. Between the trimmed V and J ends, which lost 2 bases and 3 bases, there was a span of 8 bases. DNA for the CDR3: TGTGCCAGCAGCTTTGGGGGAGACACTGAAGCTTTCTTT. As protein: CASSFGGDTEAFF.

This rearrangement joins TRBV5-6 to TRBJ2-4; 13 bases line up with TRBD2. The germline CDR1 and CDR2 sequences are SGHDT and YYEEEE. After removal of 6 bases from V and 5 bases from J, the junction contained 5 bases not matched to a gene. The CDR3 consists of 15 residues. The CDR3 here is CASTRLAGGQNIQYF. CDR3 nucleotides: TGTGCCAGCACCAGACTAGCGGGAGGCCAAAACATTCAGTACTTC. Looking up the rest from reference TRBV5-6 and TRBJ2-4 gives the full variable domain: DAGVTQSPTHLIKTRGQQVTLRCSPKSGHDTVSWYQQALGQGPQFIFQYYEEEERQRGNFPDRFSGHQFPNYSSELNVNALLLGDSALYLCASTRLAGGQNIQYFGAGTRLSVL.

The rearrangement joins TRBV14 to TRBJ2-1, with 10 bases that match TRBD2. The CDR3 length is 18 residues. Looked up from germline, CDR1 is SGHDN and CDR2 is FVKESK. V was clipped by 5 bases and J by 3 bases; unmatched bases: 13. CDR3 protein: CASSTGVAGGGGYNEQFF. The CDR3 DNA follows: TGTGCCAGCAGCACGGGGGTAGCGGGAGGCGGAGGCTACAATGAGCAGTTCTTC.

This clone was seen once. The CDR3 reads CASSILSGVGGELFF. The CDR3 DNA reads TGTGCCAGCAGTATCCTTTCGGGAGTGGGCGGGGAGCTGTTTTTT. The chain employs TRBV28 and TRBJ2-2, with D possibly being TRBD2 (6 bases). The CDR3 spans 15 residues. V shed 5 bases and J shed 7 bases, with 17 bases lying between them. Germline assignment: CDR1 MDHEN and CDR2 SYDVKM.

V usage is TRBV11-3 and J usage is TRBJ2-1, with unresolved D. The CDR3 loop spans 13 amino acids. The V and J ends lost 3 bases and 4 bases respectively, with 7 bases between them. Germline V gene data show CDR1 as SGHNT and CDR2 as YENEEA. The CDR3 spells CASSFDNYNEQFF. The CDR3 DNA reads TGTGCCAGCAGCTTTGACAATTACAATGAGCAGTTCTTC.

The chain is built from TRBV25-1 and TRBJ1-3; D not resolved. V was trimmed by 3 bases and J by 0 bases, leaving 9 bases between them. The CDR3 covers 15 residues. Looked up from germline, CDR1 is MGHDK and CDR2 is SYGVNS. The CDR3 nucleotides are TGTGCCAGCAGTGATGCCGTAAGCTCTGGAAACACCATATATTTT. Its protein product is CASSDAVSSGNTIYF.